In its sample, the clone carrying this TCR beta chain was seen many times. Its antigen is still unknown. This sample is part of a study of T cells in Graves' hyperthyroidism and ophthalmopathy. Study conclusions and caveats: Ophthalmopathy, as predicted by the model, came a median about six months after the prediction.

Amplification yielded TCR beta CDR3 regions, with RNA transcripts as the source. TCR CDR3 underwent first-round RT-PCR with the HTBI primer set. TCRdb processed the multiplex PCR reads anew with MiXCR; each CDR3 protein has one entry. This table has around 600,000 distinct CDR3 sequences, approximately 15% appearing once. Clinical symptoms, serum thyroxine and TRAb, thyroid ultrasound and orbital computed tomography were used for the diagnoses. This CDR3 is 15 amino acids long. The V gene's germline CDR1 is DFQATT and CDR2 SNEGSKA (reference sequence). With 0 bases clipped from V and 3 bases from J, the junction kept 6 bases outside the gene matches.

This TCR came from a woman between 18 and 29 years old with Graves' ophthalmopathy. The chain combines TRBV20-1 with TRBJ2-7; 9 positions agree with TRBD2. Sequenced: blood. CDR3 nucleotide sequence: TGCAGTGCTAGAGAGACTAGCGGAATTTTCTACGAGCAGTACTTC. This gives the protein CSARETSGIFYEQYF.